A selection of T cell receptor beta chains follows, all from one sample in a study of blood T cells in healthy people across ages. TCRdb reanalysed the 5' RACE reads using MiXCR and keeps one entry per CDR3 protein. This table has roughly 2 million distinct CDR3 sequences, about 49% appearing once. Sequencing used blood. These receptors originate from a woman in her forties in good health. Both conserved end residues are part of each CDR3.

v_gene: TRBV10-3; j_gene: TRBJ2-5; len: 15; CDR3aa: CAIRATSGGKETQYF
v_gene: TRBV7-2; j_gene: TRBJ2-7; len: 14; CDR3aa: CASSLAGSHYEQYF
v_gene: TRBV5-6; j_gene: TRBJ2-3; len: 16; CDR3aa: CASSLGPGGVTDTQYF
v_gene: TRBV5-1; j_gene: TRBJ2-1; len: 14; CDR3aa: CASSLTRDRGEQFF
v_gene: TRBV3-1; j_gene: TRBJ2-5; len: 15; CDR3aa: CASSQVRGQQETQYF
v_gene: TRBV2; j_gene: TRBJ1-2; len: 12; CDR3aa: CASVQGGGGYTF
v_gene: TRBV20-1; j_gene: TRBJ2-1; len: 15; CDR3aa: CSARGQRGGYNEQFF
v_gene: TRBV25-1; j_gene: TRBJ1-1; len: 15; CDR3aa: CASSRPEDLDTEAFF
v_gene: TRBV20-1; j_gene: -; len: 12; CDR3aa: CSARRQAHEQYF
v_gene: TRBV15; j_gene: TRBJ2-1; len: 17; CDR3aa: CATSRDEEGESYNEQFF
v_gene: TRBV2; j_gene: TRBJ2-5; len: 15; CDR3aa: CASRPLTGAQETQYF
v_gene: TRBV20-1; j_gene: TRBJ1-1; len: 12; CDR3aa: CSAADRYTEAFF
v_gene: TRBV5-5; j_gene: TRBJ2-1; len: 16; CDR3aa: CASSSVAGLGGNEQFF
v_gene: TRBV6-2/TRBV6-3; j_gene: TRBJ2-6; len: 18; CDR3aa: CASSYYGAGVSGANVLTF
v_gene: TRBV7-8; j_gene: TRBJ2-3; len: 20; CDR3aa: CASTATPGTSGPRSTDTQYF
v_gene: TRBV12-5; j_gene: TRBJ2-5; len: 15; CDR3aa: CASGQTGGDWETQYF
v_gene: TRBV7-9; j_gene: TRBJ2-5; len: 20; CDR3aa: CASSLTWDVLAGTYQETQYF
v_gene: TRBV5-1; j_gene: TRBJ2-3; len: 16; CDR3aa: CASSTYGFSSTDTQYF
v_gene: TRBV28; j_gene: TRBJ1-5; len: 15; CDR3aa: CASSPTHGGNQPQHF
v_gene: TRBV7-9; j_gene: TRBJ2-3; len: 15; CDR3aa: CASSLVGFSTDTQYF